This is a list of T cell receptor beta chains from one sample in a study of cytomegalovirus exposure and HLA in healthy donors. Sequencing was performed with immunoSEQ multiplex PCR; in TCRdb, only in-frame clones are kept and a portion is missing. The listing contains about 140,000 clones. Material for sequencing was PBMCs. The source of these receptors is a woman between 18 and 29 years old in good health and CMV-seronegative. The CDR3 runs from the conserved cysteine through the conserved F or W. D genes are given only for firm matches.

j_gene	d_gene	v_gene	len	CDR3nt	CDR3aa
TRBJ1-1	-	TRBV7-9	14	TGTGCCAGCAGCTTAGGGGCTCACAGGATTGAAGCTTTCTTT	CASSLGAHRIEAFF
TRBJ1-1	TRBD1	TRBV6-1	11	TGTGCCAGCAGGGGACAGTCAGAAGCTTTCTTT	CASRGQSEAFF
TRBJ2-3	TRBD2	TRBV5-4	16	TGTGCCAGCAGTGGCGGGTTAGCGGGAGGCACAGATACGCAGTATTTT	CASSGGLAGGTDTQYF
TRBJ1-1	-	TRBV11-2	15	TGTGCCAGCAGCTCCACGAGACAGTCGAACACTGAAGCTTTCTTT	CASSSTRQSNTEAFF
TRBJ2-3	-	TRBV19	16	TGTGCCAGTAGTATAGCTCCCAGGGCTAGGACAGATACGCAGTATTTT	CASSIAPRARTDTQYF
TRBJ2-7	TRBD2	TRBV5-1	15	TGCGCCAGCAGCCAGGGACTAGCGGGCTCCTACGAGCAGTACTTC	CASSQGLAGSYEQYF
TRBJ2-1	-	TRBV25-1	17	TGTGCCAGCAGTGAATGGGGGGTGGCGAGCTCCTACAATGAGCAGTTCTTC	CASSEWGVASSYNEQFF
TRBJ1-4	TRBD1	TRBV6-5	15	TGTGCCAGCAGTTGGGACAGGGATCGGCATGAAAAACTGTTTTTT	CASSWDRDRHEKLFF
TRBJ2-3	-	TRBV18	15	TGTGCCAGCTCTGCTACTCTGTCTAGCACAGATACGCAGTATTTT	CASSATLSSTDTQYF
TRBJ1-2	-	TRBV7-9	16	TGTGCCAGCAGCTTAGCGATGGGGGAGGGCTACTATGGCTACACCTTC	CASSLAMGEGYYGYTF
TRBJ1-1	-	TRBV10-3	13	TGTGCCATCAACAGGGAGATGAACACTGAAGCTTTCTTT	CAINREMNTEAFF
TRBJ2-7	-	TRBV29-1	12	TGCAGCGTTGCAATGACAGGTTACGAGCAGTACTTC	CSVAMTGYEQYF
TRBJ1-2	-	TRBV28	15	TGTGCCAGCAGCACACCGACAAAGGGGACATTTGGCTACACCTTC	CASSTPTKGTFGYTF
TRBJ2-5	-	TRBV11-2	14	TGTGCCAGCAGCAAACAGGGAAACAAAGAGACCCAGTACTTC	CASSKQGNKETQYF
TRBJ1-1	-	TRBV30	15	TGTGCCTGGTCTCCCCCGGACAGATTTAACACTGAAGCTTTCTTT	CAWSPPDRFNTEAFF
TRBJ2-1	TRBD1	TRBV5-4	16	TGTGCCAGCAGCTTACGGGACAGGGGTCGGCCCAATGAGCAGTTCTTC	CASSLRDRGRPNEQFF
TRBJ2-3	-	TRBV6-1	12	TGTGCCAGCACTTTTAGCAAGGATACGCAGTATTTT	CASTFSKDTQYF
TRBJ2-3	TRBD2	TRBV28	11	TGTGCCAGCCAGACTAGCGGGAAGTTGTATTTT	CASQTSGKLYF
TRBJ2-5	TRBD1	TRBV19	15	TGTGCCAGTAGACAGACAGGGTTGGGGTCAGAGACCCAGTACTTC	CASRQTGLGSETQYF
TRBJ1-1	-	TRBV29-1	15	TGCAGCGTCCCGAAACCTCAGGGTCTGAACACTGAAGCTTCCTTT	CSVPKPQGLNTEASF
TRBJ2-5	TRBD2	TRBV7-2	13	TGTGCCAGCAGCTTTGCGGGGGAAGAGACCCAGTACTTC	CASSFAGEETQYF
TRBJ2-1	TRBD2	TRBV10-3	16	TGTGCCATCAGCCCTAGTAGCGGGACCACCTACAATGAGCAGTTCTTC	CAISPSSGTTYNEQFF
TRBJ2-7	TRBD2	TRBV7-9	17	TGTGCCAGCAGCTTAGTAGTGCTAGCGGGAGGGCTTGACGAGCAGTACTTC	CASSLVVLAGGLDEQYF
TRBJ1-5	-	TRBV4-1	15	TGCGCCAGCAGCCGAGGGGGTAACGCCAATCAGCCCCAGCATTTT	CASSRGGNANQPQHF
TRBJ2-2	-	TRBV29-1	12	TGCAGCGTTGTAACACGTACCGGGGAGCTGTTTTTT	CSVVTRTGELFF
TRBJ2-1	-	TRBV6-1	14	TGTGCCACTTCAAAGGGACTCAATTACAATGAGCAGTTCTTC	CATSKGLNYNEQFF
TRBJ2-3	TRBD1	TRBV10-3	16	TGTGCCATCAGTGAGTCTAACAGGGGGATGGCAGATACGCAGTATTTT	CAISESNRGMADTQYF
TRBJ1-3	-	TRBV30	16	TGTGCCTGGAGTGCACTTGCGGGTACCTTGGGAAACACCATATATTTT	CAWSALAGTLGNTIYF
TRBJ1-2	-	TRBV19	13	TGTGCCAGTAGTTTTCAGTTGTTCTATGGCTACACCTTC	CASSFQLFYGYTF
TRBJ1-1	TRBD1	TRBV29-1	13	TGCAGCGTGGGTCCCGGGACAGGGGATGAAGCTTTCTTT	CSVGPGTGDEAFF
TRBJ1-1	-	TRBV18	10	TGTGCCAGACAGGAGACCGAAGCTTTCTTT	CARQETEAFF
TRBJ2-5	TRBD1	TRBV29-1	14	TGCAGCGTTGAGTTAGGGACAGGGGGAGAGACCCAGTACTTC	CSVELGTGGETQYF
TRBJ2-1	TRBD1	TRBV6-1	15	TGTGCCAGCAGTGAAGGACCTGACAGGGTCCATGAGCAGTTCTTC	CASSEGPDRVHEQFF
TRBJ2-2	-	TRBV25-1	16	TGTGCCAGCAGTGAGGGGGGTGATGCGGTCGCCGGGGAGCTGTTTTTT	CASSEGGDAVAGELFF
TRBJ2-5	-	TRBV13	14	TGTGCCAGCAGCTTAGGCTCCTCGTTCGTGACCCAGTACTTC	CASSLGSSFVTQYF
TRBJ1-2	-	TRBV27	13	TGTGCCAGCAGTTCGCATAACAGGGATGGCTACACCTTC	CASSSHNRDGYTF
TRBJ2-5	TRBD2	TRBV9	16	TGTGCCAGCAGCGTAGGACTAGCGCCTCCGGGGGAGACCCAGTACTTC	CASSVGLAPPGETQYF
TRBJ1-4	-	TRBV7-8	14	TGTGCCAGCAGCCCTGGGGGGGGAGAAGAAAAACTGTTTTTT	CASSPGGGEEKLFF
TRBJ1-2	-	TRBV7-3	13	TGTGCCAGCAGCTTAAGAGTGATCCGTGGCTACACCTTC	CASSLRVIRGYTF
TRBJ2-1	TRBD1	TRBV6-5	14	TGTGCCAGCACCAGGGACAGCTCCTACAATGAGCAGTTCTTC	CASTRDSSYNEQFF
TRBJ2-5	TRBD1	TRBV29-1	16	TGCAGCGTTGAAGAAGGGCGGACAGGAGAACAAGAGACCCAGTACTTC	CSVEEGRTGEQETQYF
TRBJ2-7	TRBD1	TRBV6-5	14	TGTGCCAGCAGTTACCGGGGACAGGGGGTCGAGCAGTACTTC	CASSYRGQGVEQYF
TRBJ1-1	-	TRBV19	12	TGTGCCAGTAGTCGGTGGAACACTGAAGCTTTCTTT	CASSRWNTEAFF